Below are 10 T cell receptor beta chains sequenced from a single sample in a study of cytomegalovirus exposure and HLA in healthy donors. It was with 60 Vbeta and 13 Jbeta primers that the PCR ran. Libraries were prepared by immunoSEQ multiplex PCR; TCRdb keeps only in-frame clonotypes and omits some of them. The repertoire consists of 95,000 to 150,000 clones, with 75% to 85% occurring once and the leading ten covering more than 7%. The sample was PBMCs. Receptor source: a woman between 50 and 59 years old in good health and CMV-seropositive.

CDR3 region: CASSPTSSAETQYF. In DNA, the CDR3 is TGTGCCAGCAGCCCCACTAGTTCGGCCGAGACCCAGTACTTC. This chain joins TRBV7-3 and TRBJ2-5, with D tentatively TRBD2 (5 bases). The CDR3 runs to 14 residues. Trimming took off 5 bases at V and 5 bases at J, with 15 bases between the two ends. Germline V gene lookup returns CDR1 SGHTA and CDR2 FQGTGA.

The J gene is TRBJ2-5, the V gene TRBV15; a possible D gene is TRBD2 (7 bases). V dropped 0 bases and J dropped 5 bases, with 13 bases sitting between them. Germline V gene sequence: CDR1 LNHNV, CDR2 YYDKDF (reference sequence). This CDR3 region has 15 residues. The CDR3 bases are TGTGCCACCAGCAGAGATCAGGGGAGGGGGGAGACCCAGTACTTC. This translates into CATSRDQGRGETQYF.

V usage is TRBV27 and J usage is TRBJ2-7; TRBD2 matches at 13 bases. Trimming cost V 6 bases and J 6 bases; bases outside gene matches: 5. CDR1 and CDR2 (germline): MNHEY, SMNVEV (reference sequence). This CDR3 has 14 amino acids. CDR3 sequence (DNA): TGTGCCAGCAGACCGGGACTAGCGGGATGCGAGCAGTACTTC. Its translation: CASRPGLAGCEQYF.

The V gene is TRBV11-2, the J gene TRBJ2-1; no reliable D call. This CDR3 has 15 residues. V shed 5 bases and J shed 0 bases, with 11 bases lying between them. From germline, CDR1 is SGHAT and CDR2 FQNNGV. The CDR3 DNA sequence: TGTGCCAGCAGCCCCGGTGCTAGCTCCTACAATGAGCAGTTCTTC. Translating gives CASSPGASSYNEQFF.

V gene TRBV10-3 combines with J gene TRBJ1-5; 7 bases align to TRBD1. Germline V gene lookup returns CDR1 ENHRY and CDR2 SYGVKD. V dropped 4 bases and J dropped 3; count of bases not matched to a gene: 3. This CDR3 comprises 14 residues. The CDR3 sequence is CAISGTGNNQPQHF. CDR3 sequence (DNA): TGTGCCATCAGTGGGACAGGCAACAATCAGCCCCAGCATTTT.

The chain couples TRBV6-5 to TRBJ2-5, with 9 bases fitting TRBD2. The J call is in doubt because the DNA end fits TRBJ2-7 better. The CDR3 is made up of 15 amino acids. Per the germline V gene, CDR1 is MNHEY and CDR2 is SVGAGI. CDR3 nucleotides: TGTGCCAGCAGAGGGGGTAGCGGGGGCTTCTACGAGCAGTACTTC. Its protein product is CASRGGSGGFYEQYF.

The genes are TRBV4-3 and TRBJ2-3; a weak D match, TRBD2 (5 bases). The CDR3 is 16 amino acids. V was clipped by 4 bases and J by 4 bases, with 18 bases between them. Looked up from germline, CDR1 is LGHNA and CDR2 is YSLEER. As DNA, the CDR3 is TGCGCCAGCAGCCGAGAGGCGGGTCCTGGGGCAGATACGCAGTATTTT. It translates to CASSREAGPGADTQYF.

The table lists this clone with a count of one. The V and J genes are TRBV10-2 and TRBJ1-2; the D gene is possibly TRBD1 (5 bases). V gave up 7 bases and J gave up 3 bases, with 9 bases separating them. The CDR3 covers 12 residues. The V gene's germline CDR1 is WSHSY and CDR2 SAAADI. The CDR3 sequence: CASKGLDYGYTF. CDR3 nucleotides: TGCGCCAGCAAGGGGCTTGACTATGGCTACACCTTC.

A remark on this clone: The sample has other DNA sequences that encode this CDR3 too. This chain links TRBV18 with TRBJ1-2; TRBD1 agrees at 10 bases. The CDR3 length is 15 residues. The ends lost 2 bases at V and 1 base at J; junction bases unmatched: 1. Germline lookup yields CDR1 KGHSH and CDR2 LQKENI. CDR3 protein: CASSPGQGDNYGYTF. Here the CDR3 DNA reads TGTGCCAGCTCACCAGGACAGGGGGATAACTATGGCTACACCTTC.

The chain uses TRBV7-9 and TRBJ1-4; 7 nucleotides agree with TRBD1. The CDR3 spans 15 residues. From germline, CDR1 is SEHNR and CDR2 FQNEAQ (reference sequence). Germline trimming cut 5 bases from V and 5 bases from J; bases unmatched to any gene: 8. CDR3: CASSHTGTENEKLFF. In DNA, the CDR3 is TGTGCCAGCAGCCACACCGGGACAGAGAATGAAAAACTGTTTTTT.